A single sample gave rise to the 9 T cell receptor beta chains below, sequenced in a study of blood T cell repertoires in COVID-19. TCRdb keeps only in-frame clones here, not all; method: immunoSEQ multiplex PCR. Here the sample spans roughly 500,000 clones, 80% to 90% being singletons. The sequenced sample was peripheral blood. These receptors were obtained from a human donor in a cohort sampled during active COVID-19.

For the CDR3, the DNA is TGCGCCAGCAGCTTGGCCTCGGATAGCGGGATGAATGAGCAGTTCTTC. Protein sequence: CASSLASDSGMNEQFF. The chain is built from TRBV5-1 and TRBJ2-1, with TRBD2 identical over 8 bases. Unmatched junction bases numbered 9, after V lost 0 bases and J lost 7 bases. The germline CDR1 and CDR2 sequences are SGHRS and YFSETQ. The CDR3 covers 16 residues.

The chain employs TRBV27 and TRBJ1-2; 9 nucleotides align to TRBD1. The CDR3 is made up of 14 amino acids. Per the germline V gene, CDR1 is MNHEY and CDR2 is SMNVEV (reference sequence). Trimming cost V 8 bases and J 2 bases; bases outside gene matches: 6. CDR3 protein: CASPPGQGNYGYTF. CDR3 sequence (DNA): TGTGCCAGCCCTCCGGGACAGGGAAACTATGGCTACACCTTC.

The chain links TRBV6-5 to TRBJ1-5; D not resolved. The CDR3 runs 15 residues. Germline assignment: CDR1 MNHEY and CDR2 SVGAGI. V was clipped by 9 bases and J by 0 bases, with 15 bases between them. CDR3 bases: TGTGCCAGTACCCTCTTCGGGGATAGCAATCAGCCCCAGCATTTT. It codes for CASTLFGDSNQPQHF.

J is TRBJ2-1 and V is TRBV9; 8 positions match TRBD1. The junction had 10 bases not matched to a gene; V was cut back by 4 bases and J by 13 bases. CDR3 length equals 13 residues. Germline values: CDR1 SGDLS, CDR2 YYNGEE. DNA of the CDR3: TGTGCCAGCAGCCGATCACAGGGGGATGGACAGTTCTTC. It specifies CASSRSQGDGQFF. Full variable domain (outside the CDR3, taken from reference TRBV9 and TRBJ2-1): DSGVTQTPKHLITATGQRVTLRCSPRSGDLSVYWYQQSLDQGLQFLIQYYNGEERAKGNILERFSAQQFPDLHSELNLSSLELGDSALYFCASSRSQGDGQFFGPGTRLTVL.

V and J are TRBV4-1 and TRBJ2-7; TRBD2 aligns across 8 bases. CDR3 length: 12 amino acids. The V segment lost 3 bases and the J segment 5 bases; nucleotides outside the gene matches: 0. Germline CDR1 MGHRA, CDR2 YSYEKL. CDR3: CASSQGLDEQYF. DNA of the CDR3: TGCGCCAGCAGCCAGGGACTAGACGAGCAGTACTTC.

The chain links TRBV5-1 to TRBJ1-5; TRBD1 aligns across 8 bases. This CDR3 contains 15 residues. V trimming: 1 base; J trimming: 5 bases; junction bases outside the gene matches: 5. Germline V lookup: CDR1 SGHRS, CDR2 YFSETQ. The CDR3 here is CASSLTGQVDQPQHF. As DNA, the CDR3 is TGCGCCAGCAGCTTGACGGGACAGGTTGATCAGCCCCAGCATTTT.

The gene calls are TRBV7-2 and TRBJ2-1; TRBD2 matches at 9 bases. The CDR3 runs 14 residues. The germline gives CDR1 SGHTA, CDR2 FQGNSA. Germline trimming cut 3 bases from V and 9 bases from J; bases unmatched to any gene: 6. CDR3 amino acids: CASSFNSLAGEQFF. For the CDR3, the DNA is TGTGCCAGCAGCTTCAACTCACTAGCGGGTGAGCAGTTCTTC.

This chain links TRBV6-4 with TRBJ2-2; TRBD1 is a possible D gene (6 bases). Trimming shortened V by 6 bases and J by 1 base, and 12 bases separated the two germline ends. From germline, CDR1 is MRHNA and CDR2 SNTAGT. CDR3 length: 15 amino acids. The DNA of the CDR3 is TGTGCCAGCAGCTTACAGGGCCAGAACACCGGGGAGCTGTTTTTT. This gives the protein CASSLQGQNTGELFF.

With regard to this clone: The sample contains more than one DNA sequence encoding this CDR3. The V gene is TRBV3-1 (or the pseudogene TRBV3-2), the J gene TRBJ2-5; no reliable D call. CDR1 LGHDT and CDR2 YNNKEL come from the germline V gene (reference sequence). This CDR3 has 12 residues. Trimming shortened V by 1 base and J by 5 bases, and 5 bases separated the two germline ends. The DNA of the CDR3 is TGTGCCAGCAGCCAAGTTTCTGAGACCCAGTACTTC. Translated: CASSQVSETQYF.